These 4 T cell receptor beta chains share one sample of origin, sequenced in a study of regulatory T cells in long-lasting Graves disease (dated by TCRdb to about 2021). Libraries were prepared through multiplex PCR. Instrument on record: Illumina HiSeq 4000. TCR beta libraries were built with iRepertoire HTBI primers and Arm-PCR amplification of CDR3 regions. TCRdb handled the public reads itself, with Q25 trimming in fastp and clone calling in MiXCR, and kept productive beta chains. Merged by CDR3 protein, the rows form single entries marked with the most common genes and DNA. The sample table holds more than 400,000 distinct CDR3 sequences, of which 16% were seen once. The ten largest clonotypes hold 10% to 15% of the sample. The time point tag for this specimen amounts to: newly diagnosed GD, antithyroid drugs for less than 3 months. For both TCR sequencing and RNA sequencing, RNA was extracted from PBMCs in TRIzol.

In addition, the sample was reused for a study of T cells in Graves' hyperthyroidism and ophthalmopathy.

The sequencing used peripheral blood mononuclear cells (PBMCs), collected at new diagnosis, from a patient treated with antithyroid drugs. The source is a middle-aged man with Graves disease. Donor details come from another sample of the same person, matched by shared clones.

The chain combines TRBV30 with TRBJ2-4, with a weak D call TRBD2 (6 bases). Looked up from germline, CDR1 is GTSNPN and CDR2 is SVGIG (reference sequence). V lost 0 bases and J 0 bases, leaving 15 bases between the germline ends. The CDR3 has 17 amino acids. CDR3 residues: CAWSVVRTKVAKNIQYF. For the CDR3, the DNA is TGTGCCTGGAGTGTAGTCAGGACTAAAGTAGCCAAAAACATTCAGTACTTC.

The chain carries TRBV20-1 and TRBJ2-2, with D unclear. With 3 bases removed from V and 0 bases from J, the gap between germline ends came to 8 bases. The germline V gene has CDR1 DFQATT and CDR2 SNEGSKA (reference sequence). This CDR3 is built from 14 residues. DNA for the CDR3: TGCAGTGCTAGTGTGGGTTCGAACACCGGGGAGCTGTTTTTT. This codes for CSASVGSNTGELFF.

CDR3 residues: CASMLDRFPFNQPQHF. The CDR3 DNA reads as TGTGCCAGCATGCTGGACAGGTTCCCCTTCAATCAGCCCCAGCATTTT. This sequence joins TRBV2 and TRBJ1-5, with TRBD1 matching 7 bases. The CDR3 length is 16 residues. CDR1 is SNHLY, CDR2 FYNNEI, per germline. V gave up 7 bases and J gave up 3 bases; unmatched junction bases: 12.

This clonotype was observed at least ten times. The chain has TRBV5-5 and TRBJ2-1; D is uncertain. The germline CDR1 and CDR2 sequences are SGHKS and YYEKEE (reference sequence). CDR3 length: 12 residues. The germline V and J ends were trimmed by 7 bases and 2 bases, with 7 bases remaining between them. CDR3 in DNA: TGTGCCAGCGGATACCCCTACAATGAGCAGTTCTTC. Amino acid sequence: CASGYPYNEQFF.